Below, 18 T cell receptor beta chains from the same sample are listed, as sequenced in a study of blood T cell repertoires in COVID-19. Sequencing used immunoSEQ multiplex PCR; TCRdb keeps in-frame clones, though not all of them. Of about 34,000 clones listed, over 70% are singletons. Material: peripheral blood. The receptor set was obtained from a man aged 55 to 70 with active COVID-19.

The chain has TRBV2 and TRBJ2-1; 7 bases are shared with TRBD2. Germline V gives CDR1 SNHLY, CDR2 FYNNEI. CDR3 size: 12 residues. The junction had 4 bases not matched to a gene; V was cut back by 6 bases and J by 8 bases. In nucleotides, the CDR3 is TGTGCCAGCAGGGGGGGGGTTCATGAGCAGTTCTTC. Its translation is CASRGGVHEQFF.

Within the sample, this clone is medium-sized (0.01 to 0.1%). The rearrangement links TRBV27 to TRBJ2-7; 9 bases match TRBD2. V was pared by 5 bases and J by 2 bases, with 4 bases of the junction left unmatched. CDR3 length: 14 amino acids. CDR1 is MNHEY, CDR2 SMNVEV, per germline (reference sequence). CDR3 nucleotides: TGTGCCAGCAGTAGAGCGGGAGGCCCCTACGAGCAGTACTTC. This translates into CASSRAGGPYEQYF.

The chain recombines TRBV10-2 with TRBJ1-3; D might be TRBD1 (5 bases). CDR3 length: 15 residues. The ends were cut back, 2 bases at V and 1 base at J, with 9 bases in the middle. CDR1 is WSHSY and CDR2 is SAAADI in the germline V gene. CDR3 residues: CASSEQGISGNTIYF. The CDR3, as DNA: TGCGCCAGCAGTGAGCAGGGTATTTCTGGAAACACCATATATTTT.

V gene TRBV30 combines with J gene TRBJ2-7; D is possibly TRBD2 (6 bases). Germline values: CDR1 GTSNPN, CDR2 SVGIG (reference sequence). Trimming took 2 bases from V and 11 from J, leaving 19 bases between them. This CDR3 has 13 residues. The CDR3 here is CAWSYPASELKYF. DNA of the CDR3: TGTGCCTGGAGTTATCCGGCTAGCGAGCTAAAGTACTTC.

This sequence joins TRBV5-4 and TRBJ2-3, with 11 bases that match TRBD2. V lost 3 bases to trimming and J lost 6 bases; unmatched junction nucleotides: 15. The CDR3 runs 18 residues. The germline V gene encodes CDR1 SGHNT and CDR2 YYREEE (reference sequence). CDR3 region: CASSSEPGLAVLTDTQYF. DNA of the CDR3: TGTGCCAGCAGCTCAGAACCGGGACTAGCGGTACTAACGGATACGCAGTATTTT.

The chain couples TRBV4-1 to TRBJ2-1, with D maybe TRBD2 (6 bases). This CDR3 has 17 residues. V was cut by 1 base and J by 8 bases, with 21 bases left in between. Germline values: CDR1 MGHRA, CDR2 YSYEKL. The CDR3 is CASSQGTPGLLRYEQFF. The CDR3 nucleotides are TGCGCCAGCAGCCAAGGGACCCCGGGACTCCTCCGTTATGAGCAGTTCTTC.

The chain uses TRBV18 and TRBJ2-7, with 8 bases lining up with TRBD1. The CDR3 is 15 residues long. Losses at the gene ends were 5 bases for V and 2 bases for J; bases not matched to a gene: 8. Germline CDR1 and CDR2: KGHSH and LQKENI. The CDR3 spells CASSVQPGQAYEQYF. In DNA, the CDR3 is TGTGCCAGCTCAGTCCAACCGGGACAGGCCTACGAGCAGTACTTC.

The rearrangement links TRBV28 to TRBJ2-7; 9 bases fit TRBD2. V lost 5 bases to trimming and J lost 3 bases; unmatched junction nucleotides: 8. Germline V gene data show CDR1 as MDHEN and CDR2 as SYDVKM. The CDR3 sequence is 15 residues long. The CDR3 loop is CASSPLAGARYEQYF. CDR3 nucleotide sequence: TGTGCCAGCAGTCCGTTAGCGGGAGCCCGCTACGAGCAGTACTTC. Full variable domain (remainder filled in from reference TRBV28 and TRBJ2-7): DVKVTQSSRYLVKRTGEKVFLECVQDMDHENMFWYRQDPGLGLRLIYFSYDVKMKEKGDIPEGYSVSREKKERFSLILESASTNQTSMYLCASSPLAGARYEQYFGPGTRLTVT.

This chain connects TRBV6-5 to TRBJ1-3; 8 positions agree with TRBD1. The CDR3 consists of 14 residues. The V gene end was trimmed by 10 bases and the J gene end by 4 bases; junction bases not matched to a gene: 9. The germline gives CDR1 MNHEY, CDR2 SVGAGI. CDR3 in amino acids: CATRDRGMGNTIYF. Written as DNA, the CDR3 is TGTGCCACTAGAGACAGGGGCATGGGAAACACCATATATTTT.

This chain joins TRBV29-1 and TRBJ2-2, with TRBD2 matching over 7 bases. CDR1 and CDR2 (germline): SQVTM, ANQGSEA. The CDR3 consists of 14 residues. V dropped 4 bases and J dropped 0; count of bases not matched to a gene: 2. The CDR3 here is CSVGAGANTGELFF. Here the CDR3 DNA reads TGCAGCGTTGGGGCGGGGGCGAACACCGGGGAGCTGTTTTTT.

The V and J genes are TRBV2 and TRBJ1-1; D gene uncertain. This CDR3 contains 14 residues. The germline V and J ends were trimmed by 6 bases and 10 bases, with 21 bases remaining between them. CDR1 SNHLY and CDR2 FYNNEI come from the germline V gene. The CDR3 sequence is CASRATPGGERAFF. In nucleotides, the CDR3 is TGTGCCAGCAGGGCGACCCCAGGAGGTGAAAGAGCTTTCTTT.

The chain combines TRBV6-2 or TRBV6-3 with TRBJ2-1, with TRBD2 identical over 7 bases. CDR3 length equals 14 residues. Germline values: CDR1 MNHEY, CDR2 SVGEGT. The V gene end was trimmed by 5 bases and the J gene end by 6 bases; junction bases not matched to a gene: 7. The CDR3 here is CASSAGRLSNEQFF. DNA for the CDR3: TGTGCCAGCAGTGCCGGGAGGTTAAGCAATGAGCAGTTCTTC.

The rearrangement joins TRBV2 to TRBJ2-1; 7 bases match TRBD2. This CDR3 spans 15 amino acids. Per the germline V gene, CDR1 is SNHLY and CDR2 is FYNNEI. The V and J ends lost 4 bases and 8 bases, in that order; junction bases with no gene match: 11. CDR3 coding DNA: TGTGCCAGCAGTGGGTTAAGTGGGGGGGTCGATGAGCAGTTCTTC. Translation gives CASSGLSGGVDEQFF. Full variable domain (remainder filled in from reference TRBV2 and TRBJ2-1): EPEVTQTPSHQVTQMGQEVILRCVPISNHLYFYWYRQILGQKVEFLVSFYNNEISEKSEIFDDQFSVERPDGSNFTLKIRSTKLEDSAMYFCASSGLSGGVDEQFFGPGTRLTVL.

This clone appeared a few times. CDR3 DNA: TGTGCCAGCAGCCAAGATCCGACAGGGAAGTCACCCCTCCACTTT. It codes for CASSQDPTGKSPLHF. The chain is built from TRBV4-2 and TRBJ1-6; 7 bases fit TRBD1. V dropped 0 bases and J dropped 10; count of bases not matched to a gene: 6. The length of the CDR3 is 15 residues. Germline V lookup: CDR1 LGHNA, CDR2 YNFKEQ.

This sequence joins TRBV4-2 and TRBJ2-3; 12 positions agree with TRBD2. The J segment lost 6 bases and the V segment lost 7 bases, leaving 11 bases of the junction unmatched. CDR3 length: 16 residues. CDR1 is LGHNA and CDR2 is YNFKEQ in the germline V gene. The CDR3 DNA reads as TGTGCCAGCAAAACCGTGACTAGCGGGAGAGTGGATACGCAGTATTTT. Its protein product is CASKTVTSGRVDTQYF.

The sample holds one count of this clone. The gene calls are TRBV6-2 or TRBV6-3 and TRBJ2-3; D may be TRBD2 (5 bases). V was trimmed by 0 bases and J by 5 bases, leaving 12 bases between them. CDR1 is MNHEY, CDR2 SVGEGT, per germline. CDR3 length: 15 residues. The DNA of the CDR3 is TGTGCCAGCAGTTACTCAGGGCTAGCTGGAGATACGCAGTATTTT. This codes for CASSYSGLAGDTQYF.

The rearrangement joins TRBV6-1 to TRBJ2-3; D possibly corresponds to TRBD2 (6 bases). Deletions cut 2 bases from V and 11 bases from J, with 17 bases between. Germline CDR1 is MNHNS and CDR2 is SASEGT. The CDR3 runs to 14 residues. The CDR3 region has the DNA TGTGCCAGCAGTGAAAATCCGGAGGGGTACGGGCAGTATTTT. Protein: CASSENPEGYGQYF.

V gene TRBV7-2 combines with J gene TRBJ2-1; D gene ambiguous. V was shortened by 5 bases and J by 3 bases, with 5 bases between the two germline ends. CDR3 length: 12 residues. The germline CDR1 and CDR2 sequences are SGHTA and FQGNSA. The DNA for the CDR3 is TGTGCCAGCAGCCTTAACTACAATGAGCAGTTCTTC. The encoded protein is CASSLNYNEQFF.